This entry lists 8 T cell receptor beta chains sequenced from one sample in a study of blood T cell repertoires in COVID-19 (TCRdb year 2020). The library was produced with the immunoSEQ multiplex PCR assay. This is the immuneACCESS table as TCRdb keeps it, with only in-frame sequences that have V and J called. A part of the clones is gone; compared with another copy, unresolved V genes explain less than half, and the rest is unexplained. In all, the sample holds some 120,000 clones, and approximately 85% of those were seen once. In total, the top ten clones hold approximately 3.5% of the sample. Sequencing input: peripheral blood. The source is a woman at least 80 years old with COVID-19, enrolled during active disease.

CDR3 amino acids: CASCQLGGSDRNNEQFF. The CDR3 nucleotides read TGTGCCAGCTGTCAGCTAGGCGGGAGCGATAGGAACAATGAGCAGTTCTTC. The rearrangement links TRBV6-6 to TRBJ2-1; 7 nucleotides agree with TRBD2. V lost 8 bases, J lost 5 bases, and 18 bases stayed unmatched. The CDR3 has 17 residues. Germline loops: CDR1 MNHNY, CDR2 SVGAGI (reference sequence).

The V gene is TRBV18, the J gene TRBJ2-6; TRBD1 agrees at 7 bases. The CDR3 length is 18 residues. Per germline, CDR1 KGHSH and CDR2 LQKENI. With V trimmed by 4 bases and J by 0 bases, 9 bases remained unmatched. CDR3 in DNA: TGTGCCAGCTCACTGCGACAGGGTGGGAACTCTGGGGCCAACGTCCTGACTTTC. It codes for CASSLRQGGNSGANVLTF.

The V gene is TRBV15, the J gene TRBJ1-4, with 7 bases identical to TRBD1. This CDR3 spans 16 amino acids. Germline loops: CDR1 LNHNV, CDR2 YYDKDF (reference sequence). With 4 bases clipped from V and 8 bases from J, the junction kept 13 bases outside the gene matches. The CDR3 sequence is CATSKGGLRGSEKLFF. In DNA, the CDR3 is TGTGCCACCAGCAAAGGGGGCTTGCGGGGATCCGAAAAACTGTTTTTT.

This clone was recorded once. The chain recombines TRBV18 with TRBJ2-3; TRBD1 matches 7 bases. J lost 1 base, V lost 4 bases, and 5 bases had no gene match. The CDR3 runs to 15 residues. Per the germline V gene, CDR1 is KGHSH and CDR2 is LQKENI. CDR3: CASSLDRVGTDTQYF. The CDR3, as DNA: TGTGCCAGCTCACTCGACAGGGTAGGCACAGATACGCAGTATTTT.

The V call is TRBV6-5, the J call TRBJ2-7; tentatively, D is TRBD2 (6 bases). V was trimmed by 5 bases and J by 7 bases, leaving 18 bases between them. This CDR3 contains 14 residues. Germline-derived CDR1 and CDR2 are MNHEY and SVGAGI. CDR3 sequence reads: CASSTPGLVREQYF. In DNA form, the CDR3 reads TGTGCCAGCAGTACTCCGGGACTCGTAAGGGAGCAGTACTTC.

V and J are TRBV5-1 and TRBJ1-1; D not certain. The CDR3 spans 14 residues. V lost 4 bases to trimming and J lost 1 base, with 11 bases between them. CDR1 and CDR2 (germline): SGHRS, YFSETQ. CDR3 region: CASSNAPPNTEAFF. CDR3 sequence (DNA): TGCGCCAGCAGCAATGCGCCCCCGAACACTGAAGCTTTCTTT.

The V gene is TRBV7-9, the J gene TRBJ1-1; no reliable D call. V gave up 2 bases and J gave up 8 bases, with 6 bases separating them. Germline V lookup: CDR1 SEHNR, CDR2 FQNEAQ (reference sequence). The CDR3 loop spans 11 amino acids. CDR3 loop: CASSLKEEAFF. The CDR3 DNA sequence: TGTGCCAGCAGCTTAAAAGAGGAAGCTTTCTTT.

CDR3 DNA sequence: TGTGCCAGCAGCCAAGATATCAGGGGTATGGGCGAGCAGTACTTC. It specifies CASSQDIRGMGEQYF. The chain recombines TRBV14 with TRBJ2-7, with a possible D match to TRBD1 (6 bases). The CDR3 runs to 15 residues. V was pared by 0 bases and J by 6 bases, with 15 bases between. Looked up from germline, CDR1 is SGHDN and CDR2 is FVKESK.